A single sample gave rise to the 32 T cell receptor beta chains below, sequenced in a study of high-grade serous ovarian cancer treatment subgroups. Tumor samples were taken before definitive surgery or chemotherapy. Sequencing was performed with immunoSEQ multiplex PCR; in TCRdb, only in-frame clones are kept and a portion is missing. The sample shows a few thousand clones, approximately 80% of them seen only once. The sequencing input was tumor tissue. Every receptor here comes from a human donor with high-grade serous ovarian cancer.

The chain employs TRBV6-6 and TRBJ1-2; D is perhaps TRBD1 (6 bases). The germline V gene has CDR1 MNHNY and CDR2 SVGAGI (reference sequence). The CDR3 covers 13 residues. The CDR3 reads CAGARSSKDGYTF. For the CDR3, the DNA is TGTGCGGGGGCGAGATCCTCCAAGGATGGCTACACCTTC.

This chain joins TRBV14 and TRBJ2-5; 7 positions agree with TRBD2. The V gene's germline CDR1 is SGHDN and CDR2 FVKESK. The V segment lost 4 bases and the J segment 7 bases; nucleotides outside the gene matches: 6. CDR3 length: 13 residues. DNA of the CDR3: TGTGCCAGCAGCCTGGGGGGGTTTGGGACCCAGTACTTC. It is translated as CASSLGGFGTQYF.

The chain uses TRBV9 and TRBJ1-1, with TRBD1 identical over 7 bases. There are 14 residues in the CDR3. Trimming removed 4 bases from V and 11 bases from J; junction bases left unmatched: 14. The germline gives CDR1 SGDLS, CDR2 YYNGEE. The CDR3 loop is CASSPHQGGTSAFF. The CDR3 DNA sequence: TGTGCCAGCAGCCCCCACCAGGGGGGGACGTCGGCTTTCTTT.

The chain is built from TRBV14 and TRBJ2-5; D assignment may be TRBD1 or TRBD2 (5 bases each). Germline V lookup: CDR1 SGHDN, CDR2 FVKESK. The V gene lost 3 bases and the J gene lost 3 bases, with 14 bases spanning the gap. The CDR3 is made up of 15 amino acids. The CDR3 is CASSQGPGRKETQYF. In nucleotides, the CDR3 is TGTGCCAGCAGCCAGGGTCCGGGGCGGAAAGAGACCCAGTACTTC.

The CDR3 DNA reads TGTGCCTGGAGTCTTCGGACAGGGGACTTTGAAAAACTGTTTTTT. This gives the protein CAWSLRTGDFEKLFF. This sequence joins TRBV30 and TRBJ1-4, with 9 positions matching TRBD1. Germline CDR1 GTSNPN, CDR2 SVGIG (reference sequence). J lost 7 bases, V lost 2 bases, and 8 bases had no gene match. CDR3 length: 15 amino acids.

The rearrangement joins TRBV27 to TRBJ2-7; tentative D call: TRBD2 (6 bases). In germline, CDR1 is MNHEY, CDR2 SMNVEV (reference sequence). This CDR3 has 14 amino acids. V was shortened by 8 bases and J by 7 bases, with 21 bases between the two germline ends. The CDR3 spells CASRTAGQVREQYF. In nucleotides, the CDR3 is TGTGCCAGCCGTACAGCGGGCCAAGTGAGGGAGCAGTACTTC.

V and J are TRBV10-3 and TRBJ2-7; 10 bases are shared with TRBD2. V shed 7 bases, J shed 5 bases, and the junction held 11 bases outside the gene matches. The CDR3 runs 15 residues. Germline-derived CDR1 and CDR2 are ENHRY and SYGVKD. The CDR3 region is CAIKASGSGRDEQYF. CDR3 nucleotides: TGTGCCATCAAGGCTAGCGGGAGTGGAAGGGACGAGCAGTACTTC.

The chain combines TRBV5-4 with TRBJ2-1; 10 nucleotides agree with TRBD2. Trimming cost V 7 bases and J 1 base; bases outside gene matches: 14. The CDR3 extends over 18 amino acids. CDR1 is SGHNT, CDR2 YYREEE, per germline (reference sequence). The CDR3 loop is CASFIGLAGVWSYNEQFF. CDR3 DNA sequence: TGTGCCAGCTTCATAGGGCTAGCGGGAGTTTGGTCCTACAATGAGCAGTTCTTC. Using reference TRBV5-4 and TRBJ2-1 for the parts outside the CDR3, the full variable domain is ETGVTQSPTHLIKTRGQQVTLRCSSQSGHNTVSWYQQALGQGPQFIFQYYREEENGRGNFPPRFSGLQFPNYSSELNVNALELDDSALYLCASFIGLAGVWSYNEQFFGPGTRLTVL.

The chain uses TRBV18 and TRBJ1-1; 8 nucleotides match TRBD1. The V and J ends lost 6 bases and 4 bases, in that order; junction bases with no gene match: 4. CDR1 and CDR2 from the germline V gene are KGHSH and LQKENI. There are 13 residues in the CDR3. The CDR3 loop reads CASSQGAGTEAFF. CDR3 nucleotide sequence: TGTGCCAGCTCCCAGGGGGCCGGCACTGAAGCTTTCTTT.

CDR3 coding DNA: TGTGCCAGCAGTGAAGAGGACAGGGAAACTGAAAAACTGTTTTTT. This translates into CASSEEDRETEKLFF. The gene calls are TRBV2 and TRBJ1-4, with 8 nucleotides matching TRBD1. Trimming cost V 1 base and J 7 bases; bases outside gene matches: 5. The CDR3 extends over 15 amino acids. Germline CDR1 and CDR2: SNHLY and FYNNEI.

Judged by abundance, this clone is medium-sized. The chain joins TRBV4-1 to TRBJ1-1; D gene uncertain. There are 13 residues in the CDR3. Trimming removed 1 base from V and 7 bases from J, with 10 bases in between. CDR1 and CDR2 (germline): MGHRA, YSYEKL. The CDR3 bases are TGCGCCAGCAGCCAAGTTGACGGTTATGAAGCTTTCTTT. Translation gives CASSQVDGYEAFF.

In this sample, this clone turned up once. The V call is TRBV19, the J call TRBJ1-1; TRBD1 agrees at 7 bases. J was trimmed by 6 bases and V by 6 bases; bases with no gene match: 10. The CDR3 covers 14 residues. Per germline, CDR1 LNHDA and CDR2 SQIVND (reference sequence). The CDR3 loop is CASRTDRASAEAFF. CDR3 DNA sequence: TGTGCCAGTAGGACCGACAGGGCGAGTGCTGAAGCTTTCTTT.

The chain uses TRBV19 and TRBJ1-1, with D uncertain. This CDR3 is built from 12 residues. CDR1 and CDR2 (germline): LNHDA, SQIVND (reference sequence). V was pared by 7 bases and J by 4 bases, with 10 bases between. CDR3 sequence (DNA): TGTGCCAGTAACCGGGGAGGCACTGAAGCTTTCTTT. Encoded protein: CASNRGGTEAFF.

The chain links TRBV28 to TRBJ2-1, with D tentatively TRBD2 (5 bases). CDR1 is MDHEN and CDR2 is SYDVKM in the germline V gene. The CDR3 loop spans 14 amino acids. Trimming pared 5 bases from V and 7 bases from J, leaving 15 bases between. The CDR3 sequence: CASSPRGSPNEQFF. In nucleotides, the CDR3 is TGTGCCAGCAGTCCCCGCGGGTCTCCGAATGAGCAGTTCTTC.

The chain employs TRBV7-9 and TRBJ2-1; D is undetermined. Germline assignment: CDR1 SEHNR and CDR2 FQNEAQ (reference sequence). The length of the CDR3 is 16 residues. Trimming shortened V by 9 bases and J by 7 bases, and 25 bases separated the two germline ends. The CDR3 reads CASNQVRSSRGNEQFF. CDR3 coding DNA: TGTGCCAGTAATCAGGTCCGGAGTAGCCGAGGAAATGAGCAGTTCTTC.

This clone has a handful of counts. V is TRBV4-1 and J is TRBJ1-5; a weak D match, TRBD1 (5 bases). The germline gives CDR1 MGHRA, CDR2 YSYEKL. V was shortened by 4 bases and J by 0 bases, with 10 bases between the two germline ends. The CDR3 loop spans 15 amino acids. The CDR3 reads CASSPRTNSNQPQHF. CDR3 DNA sequence: TGCGCCAGCAGCCCGCGGACAAATAGCAATCAGCCCCAGCATTTT.

The rearrangement links TRBV11-3 to TRBJ2-2; D is possibly TRBD1 (6 bases). The length of the CDR3 is 14 residues. V dropped 3 bases and J dropped 4 bases, with 9 bases sitting between them. The V gene's germline CDR1 is SGHNT and CDR2 YENEEA. The CDR3 spells CASSLGASTGELFF. The CDR3 DNA reads as TGTGCCAGCAGCTTGGGGGCAAGCACCGGGGAGCTGTTTTTT.

The chain couples TRBV7-9 to TRBJ2-1; 7 bases agree with TRBD2. The CDR3 has 17 residues. Germline V gene lookup returns CDR1 SEHNR and CDR2 FQNEAQ (reference sequence). V shed 4 bases, J shed 8 bases, and the junction held 17 bases outside the gene matches. CDR3 in DNA: TGTGCCAGCAGCTCCCCAAGTTGGGTAGCGGGTATCGATGAGCAGTTCTTC. Residues: CASSSPSWVAGIDEQFF.

This chain uses TRBV14 with TRBJ2-3; D uncertain. The CDR3 is 16 residues long. The V gene's germline CDR1 is SGHDN and CDR2 FVKESK. Trimming took off 0 bases at V and 8 bases at J, with 18 bases between the two ends. CDR3 sequence (DNA): TGTGCCAGCAGCCAAGATCGGCCGGTTAGTTTAGGTACGCAGTATTTT. The encoded protein is CASSQDRPVSLGTQYF.

V and J are TRBV28 and TRBJ1-2, with D possibly being TRBD1 (6 bases). From germline, CDR1 is MDHEN and CDR2 SYDVKM. The V gene lost 8 bases and the J gene lost 0 bases, with 22 bases spanning the gap. The length of the CDR3 is 17 residues. CDR3 region: CASELGGRGYANYGYTF. The CDR3 region has the DNA TGTGCCAGCGAACTTGGAGGCAGGGGCTATGCTAACTATGGCTACACCTTC.

The sample holds a few counts of this clone. V is TRBV6-4 and J is TRBJ2-2; D might be TRBD2 (6 bases). Germline lookup yields CDR1 MRHNA and CDR2 SNTAGT. The V and J ends lost 3 bases and 5 bases respectively, with 7 bases between them. This CDR3 has 13 amino acids. The CDR3 sequence is CASSEAGTGELFF. CDR3 coding DNA: TGTGCCAGCAGTGAGGCGGGAACCGGGGAGCTGTTTTTT.

The V and J genes are TRBV7-9 and TRBJ1-1; no firm D call. CDR3 size: 14 residues. Germline lookup yields CDR1 SEHNR and CDR2 FQNEAQ (reference sequence). V lost 2 bases and J 1 base, leaving 8 bases between the germline ends. The CDR3 spells CASSLLGRNTEAFF. DNA of the CDR3: TGTGCCAGCAGCTTACTAGGACGGAACACTGAAGCTTTCTTT.

The chain is built from TRBV15 and TRBJ2-1, with 8 bases matching TRBD2. V lost 4 bases, J lost 0 bases, and 20 bases stayed unmatched. The CDR3 is 21 amino acids. Germline CDR1 is LNHNV and CDR2 is YYDKDF (reference sequence). This CDR3 reads CATSIFGTSLNRAASYNEQFF. The CDR3 region has the DNA TGTGCCACCAGCATATTTGGGACTAGTTTAAACAGGGCCGCCTCCTACAATGAGCAGTTCTTC. The full variable domain, rest sourced from reference TRBV15 and TRBJ2-1, is DAMVIQNPRYQVTQFGKPVTLSCSQTLNHNVMYWYQQKSSQAPKLLFHYYDKDFNNEADTPDNFQSRRPNTSFCFLDIRSPGLGDTAMYLCATSIFGTSLNRAASYNEQFFGPGTRLTVL.

The chain employs TRBV2 and TRBJ2-7; D is uncertain. Trimming took 4 bases from V and 0 from J, leaving 7 bases between them. The CDR3 extends over 13 amino acids. Germline V gene lookup returns CDR1 SNHLY and CDR2 FYNNEI. CDR3 protein: CASSGDGSYEQYF. The CDR3 coding sequence is TGTGCCAGCAGTGGCGACGGCTCCTACGAGCAGTACTTC.

This clone was observed a few times. CDR3 loop: CASSAPPLQETQYF. In DNA, the CDR3 is TGTGCCAGCAGTGCCCCACCCCTCCAAGAGACCCAGTACTTC. The J gene is TRBJ2-5, the V gene TRBV6-1; D is unclear. The germline V gene has CDR1 MNHNS and CDR2 SASEGT. The length of the CDR3 is 14 residues. Trimming took 4 bases from V and 1 from J, leaving 10 bases between them.

V usage is TRBV7-9 and J usage is TRBJ1-1, with 9 bases aligning to TRBD1. Per the germline V gene, CDR1 is SEHNR and CDR2 is FQNEAQ (reference sequence). After removal of 5 bases from V and 4 bases from J, the junction contained 17 bases not matched to a gene. The CDR3 has 18 residues. The CDR3 loop is CASSPGDLRDRETTEAFF. Here the CDR3 DNA reads TGTGCCAGCAGCCCGGGAGATCTTCGGGACAGGGAGACCACTGAAGCTTTCTTT.

As DNA, the CDR3 is TGCGCCAGCAGCCCCCTACTAGCGGGCAGTGGTGGTGAGCAGTTCTTC. Protein product: CASSPLLAGSGGEQFF. The rearrangement links TRBV5-1 to TRBJ2-1; 9 bases agree with TRBD2. The germline V gene encodes CDR1 SGHRS and CDR2 YFSETQ. The CDR3 has 16 amino acids. Trimming removed 4 bases from V and 9 bases from J; junction bases left unmatched: 14.

The chain has TRBV10-3 and TRBJ2-7, with 11 bases that match TRBD1. Germline V gene lookup returns CDR1 ENHRY and CDR2 SYGVKD. The trim removed 5 bases at V and 5 bases at J, leaving 5 bases unmatched. There are 14 residues in the CDR3. Here the CDR3 reads CAISLGQGADEQYV. In DNA form, the CDR3 reads TGTGCCATCAGTCTCGGACAGGGGGCCGACGAGCAGTACGTC.

The rearrangement uses TRBV30 and TRBJ1-1; no clear D gene. Germline CDR1 is GTSNPN and CDR2 is SVGIG (reference sequence). Between the trimmed V and J ends, which lost 0 bases and 3 bases, there was a span of 17 bases. The CDR3 loop spans 16 amino acids. The CDR3 loop reads CAWSVFRLIRDTEAFF. DNA of the CDR3: TGTGCCTGGAGTGTGTTCAGGCTAATACGGGACACTGAAGCTTTCTTT. The full variable domain, in which reference TRBV30 and TRBJ1-1 provide the parts outside the CDR3, is SQTIHQWPATLVQPVGSPLSLECTVEGTSNPNLYWYRQAAGRGLQLLFYSVGIGQISSEVPQNLSASRPQDRQFILSSKKLLLSDSGFYLCAWSVFRLIRDTEAFFGQGTRLTVV.

The chain joins TRBV18 to TRBJ2-2; 9 positions match TRBD1. The CDR3 spans 15 residues. V lost 6 bases and J lost 4; bases outside the gene matches: 6. Germline CDR1 KGHSH, CDR2 LQKENI. As DNA, the CDR3 is TGTGCCAGCTCCCGCGGACAGGGGTCCACCGGGGAGCTGTTTTTT. The encoded protein is CASSRGQGSTGELFF. Complete variable domain (other parts from reference TRBV18 and TRBJ2-2): NAGVMQNPRHLVRRRGQEARLRCSPMKGHSHVYWYRQLPEEGLKFMVYLQKENIIDESGMPKERFSAEFPKEGPSILRIQQVVRGDSAAYFCASSRGQGSTGELFFGEGSRLTVL.

The V call is TRBV5-4, the J call TRBJ2-5; TRBD1 or TRBD2 may be the D gene (5 bases each). CDR1 is SGHNT and CDR2 is YYREEE in the germline V gene (reference sequence). The CDR3 spans 14 residues. The V gene lost 5 bases and the J gene lost 1 base, with 12 bases spanning the gap. This CDR3 is CASRHAGTQETQYF. CDR3 sequence (DNA): TGTGCCAGCAGACACGCCGGGACCCAAGAGACCCAGTACTTC.

As regards this clone: The identical CDR3 is also encoded by other nucleotide sequences in the sample. The gene calls are TRBV2 and TRBJ1-1; D ambiguous. The germline V and J ends were trimmed by 1 base and 1 base, with 1 base remaining between them. Germline CDR1 SNHLY, CDR2 FYNNEI. This CDR3 contains 12 residues. CDR3 sequence reads: CASSEGNTEAFF. The CDR3 DNA sequence: TGTGCCAGCAGTGAAGGGAACACTGAAGCTTTCTTT.